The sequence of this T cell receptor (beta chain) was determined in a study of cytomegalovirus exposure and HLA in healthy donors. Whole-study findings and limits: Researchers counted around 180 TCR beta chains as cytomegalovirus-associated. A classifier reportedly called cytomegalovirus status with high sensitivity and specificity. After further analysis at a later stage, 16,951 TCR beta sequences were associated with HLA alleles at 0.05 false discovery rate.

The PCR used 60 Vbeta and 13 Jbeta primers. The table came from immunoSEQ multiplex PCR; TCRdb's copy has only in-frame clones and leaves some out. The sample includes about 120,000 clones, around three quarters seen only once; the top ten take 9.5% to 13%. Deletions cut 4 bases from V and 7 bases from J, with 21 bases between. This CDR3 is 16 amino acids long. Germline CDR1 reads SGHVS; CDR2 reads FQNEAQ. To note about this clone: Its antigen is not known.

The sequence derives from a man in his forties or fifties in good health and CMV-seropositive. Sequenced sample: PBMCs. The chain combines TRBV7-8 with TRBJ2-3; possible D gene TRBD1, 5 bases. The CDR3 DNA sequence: TGTGCCAGCAGCTCCCCCGGCACAGGCGATCCCCATACGCAGTATTTT. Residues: CASSSPGTGDPHTQYF.